The 21 T cell receptor beta chains reported below all come from one sample, sequenced in a study of blood T cell repertoires in COVID-19. Only in-frame clones appear in the TCRdb table, and some are missing; sequencing was by immunoSEQ multiplex PCR. The data contain some 83,000 clones, approximately 89% of them singletons. The specimen sequenced was peripheral blood. All receptors come from a man in his fifties or sixties with acute or convalescent COVID-19.

This chain joins TRBV5-1 and TRBJ2-3, with 7 bases identical to TRBD2. V lost 1 base, J lost 6 bases, and 8 bases stayed unmatched. This CDR3 has 15 residues. In germline, CDR1 is SGHRS, CDR2 YFSETQ. CDR3 sequence reads: CASSLSGRGRDTQYF. The CDR3 bases are TGCGCCAGCAGCTTGTCAGGGAGGGGTAGGGATACGCAGTATTTT.

V usage is TRBV12-2 and J usage is TRBJ2-7; the tabulated D call, TRBD1, remains unverified against the DNA. TRBV12-2 is marked as a pseudogene. The CDR3 is 17 residues long. This chain's CDR3 is CASRRNPGHSTPYEQYV. The CDR3 nucleotides are TGTGCAAGTCGCCGTAATCCGGGACATAGCACACCCTACGAGCAGTACGTC.

CDR3 coding DNA: TGCGCCAGCAGCCGGTCACAGGGATCAGCCGGGGAGCTGTTTTTT. It codes for CASSRSQGSAGELFF. This chain joins TRBV5-1 and TRBJ2-2; maybe TRBD1 (6 bases). V was clipped by 4 bases and J by 6 bases, with 16 bases between them. CDR1 and CDR2 (germline): SGHRS, YFSETQ. The CDR3 runs to 15 residues.

The CDR3 sequence: CASSITAGGHYGYTF. For the CDR3, the DNA is TGTGCCAGTAGTATAACGGCAGGGGGTCACTATGGCTACACCTTC. J is TRBJ1-2 and V is TRBV19; TRBD1 agrees at 7 bases. CDR3 length: 15 amino acids. V shed 2 bases and J 3 bases; nucleotides not matched to a gene: 6. CDR1 is LNHDA and CDR2 is SQIVND in the germline V gene (reference sequence).

About this clone: This sample also contains other DNA sequences that code for the same CDR3. V is TRBV2 and J is TRBJ1-5, with TRBD1 identical over 8 bases. The germline gives CDR1 SNHLY, CDR2 FYNNEI. The CDR3 has 14 amino acids. The junction had 2 bases not matched to a gene; V was cut back by 3 bases and J by 4 bases. CDR3 DNA: TGTGCCAGCAGTGAGAGACAGGGGAATCAGCCCCAGCATTTT. Translated: CASSERQGNQPQHF.

This chain connects TRBV15 to TRBJ2-2; D uncertain. CDR1 and CDR2 from the germline V gene are LNHNV and YYDKDF (reference sequence). Trimming pared 4 bases from V and 1 base from J, leaving 7 bases between. The CDR3 is 14 amino acids. The CDR3 loop is CATSTPRNTGELFF. Here the CDR3 DNA reads TGTGCCACCAGCACTCCGAGGAACACCGGGGAGCTGTTTTTT.

The rearrangement joins TRBV19 to TRBJ2-5, with D perhaps TRBD1 (5 bases). Trimming pared 0 bases from V and 6 bases from J, leaving 11 bases between. The CDR3 length is 14 residues. CDR1 is LNHDA, CDR2 SQIVND, per germline (reference sequence). CDR3 bases: TGTGCCAGTAGTATAGAGGGGCAGAAACAGACCCAGTACTTC. Its translation: CASSIEGQKQTQYF.

The gene calls are TRBV5-1 and TRBJ2-5; D is possibly TRBD2 (5 bases). Between the trimmed V and J ends, which lost 2 bases and 4 bases, there was a span of 6 bases. CDR3 length: 12 residues. Germline-derived CDR1 and CDR2 are SGHRS and YFSETQ. In nucleotides, the CDR3 is TGCGCCAGCAGCTTTCGGGGAGAGACCCAGTACTTC. The encoded protein is CASSFRGETQYF.

The V call is TRBV24-1, the J call TRBJ2-1; TRBD2 might be the D (5 bases). The germline V gene has CDR1 KGHDR and CDR2 SFDVKD. V shed 0 bases and J shed 9 bases, with 11 bases lying between them. The CDR3 consists of 14 residues. The CDR3 loop reads CATSDLRRPSEQFF. In DNA form, the CDR3 reads TGTGCCACCAGTGATTTGAGGAGGCCCAGTGAGCAGTTCTTC.

The chain is built from TRBV5-6 and TRBJ2-7, with D tentatively TRBD2 (5 bases). Germline CDR1 is SGHDT and CDR2 is YYEEEE. V lost 6 bases to trimming and J lost 3 bases, with 16 bases between them. The CDR3 runs to 14 residues. The CDR3 reads CASKRGSSLYEQYV. CDR3 DNA: TGTGCCAGCAAAAGAGGGAGTTCCCTCTACGAGCAGTACGTC.

The chain combines TRBV25-1 with TRBJ2-3; 10 bases align to TRBD2. The CDR3 consists of 15 residues. CDR1 and CDR2 (germline): MGHDK, SYGVNS. The ends lost 6 bases at V and 1 base at J; junction bases unmatched: 4. CDR3 region: CASSIGLAGTDTQYF. The CDR3 DNA is TGTGCCAGCAGCATCGGACTAGCGGGCACAGATACGCAGTATTTT.

The gene calls are TRBV6-5 and TRBJ1-2, with D perhaps TRBD1 (6 bases). V was clipped by 2 bases and J by 5 bases, with 15 bases between them. This CDR3 region has 15 residues. The germline gives CDR1 MNHEY, CDR2 SVGAGI. Here the CDR3 DNA reads TGTGCCAGCAGTTACCTCAGGACAGCACCTTATGGCTACACCTTC. It codes for CASSYLRTAPYGYTF.

The genes are TRBV28 and TRBJ1-5; tentatively, D is TRBD1 (6 bases). V lost 1 base and J 1 base, leaving 20 bases between the germline ends. The CDR3 spans 19 residues. CDR1 MDHEN and CDR2 SYDVKM come from the germline V gene. The CDR3 DNA is TGTGCCAGCAGTTTATTTAGGACGGGGGGCACGGGAAGCAATCAGCCCCAGCATTTT. Translating it yields CASSLFRTGGTGSNQPQHF.

This clone appeared once. The chain uses TRBV5-8 and TRBJ2-1, with D perhaps TRBD2 (6 bases). Germline V CDR1 and CDR2: SGHTS, YDEGEE. CDR3 length: 15 amino acids. The V end lost 3 bases, the J end lost 6 bases, and 16 bases lay between the germline ends. The CDR3 sequence is CASSWRTKRPNEQFF. CDR3 DNA: TGTGCCAGCAGCTGGAGGACTAAGCGGCCCAATGAGCAGTTCTTC.

The chain employs TRBV5-5 and TRBJ2-3, with TRBD2 identical over 10 bases. The CDR3 length is 18 residues. Per the germline V gene, CDR1 is SGHKS and CDR2 is YYEKEE (reference sequence). Unmatched junction bases numbered 12, after V lost 0 bases and J lost 5 bases. The CDR3 sequence: CASSLAGTSAFTGDTQYF. For the CDR3, the DNA is TGTGCCAGCAGCTTGGCCGGGACTAGCGCCTTCACAGGAGATACGCAGTATTTT.

J is TRBJ1-1 and V is TRBV27; no clear D gene. This CDR3 is 14 amino acids long. Germline values: CDR1 MNHEY, CDR2 SMNVEV (reference sequence). Trimming shortened V by 2 bases and J by 3 bases, and 10 bases separated the two germline ends. The CDR3 nucleotides are TGTGCCAGCAGTTTAGGGCAGCCCCACACTGAAGCTTTCTTT. Protein product: CASSLGQPHTEAFF.

The chain joins TRBV28 to TRBJ1-2, with 7 bases aligning to TRBD1. Germline lookup yields CDR1 MDHEN and CDR2 SYDVKM. This CDR3 comprises 15 residues. J was trimmed by 4 bases and V by 5 bases; bases with no gene match: 10. CDR3 sequence: CASSPGGTAPYGYTF. The CDR3, as DNA: TGTGCCAGCAGTCCAGGGGGGACAGCCCCCTATGGCTACACCTTC.

V usage is TRBV30 and J usage is TRBJ2-3, with a possible D match to TRBD2 (5 bases). Germline lookup yields CDR1 GTSNPN and CDR2 SVGIG (reference sequence). The V gene lost 7 bases and the J gene lost 1 base, with 21 bases spanning the gap. The CDR3 has 16 residues. The CDR3 is CALTSLGGLGTDTQYF. In nucleotides, the CDR3 is TGTGCCTTGACCTCATTGGGCGGGCTGGGCACAGATACGCAGTATTTT.

This clone appeared a single time. The genes are TRBV19 and TRBJ1-6; D remains ambiguous. V was trimmed by 4 bases and J by 7 bases, leaving 14 bases between them. This CDR3 region has 15 residues. CDR1 LNHDA and CDR2 SQIVND come from the germline V gene (reference sequence). The CDR3 reads CASSTWTLENSPLHF. The CDR3 bases are TGTGCCAGTAGTACCTGGACTCTAGAGAATTCACCCCTCCACTTT.

The rearrangement uses TRBV19 and TRBJ2-3; D perhaps matches TRBD2 (6 bases). V lost 4 bases and J lost 2, with 19 bases in between. The CDR3 totals 17 residues. Germline lookup yields CDR1 LNHDA and CDR2 SQIVND (reference sequence). The CDR3 sequence is CASSTPLGRDDTDTQYF. The CDR3 DNA sequence: TGTGCCAGTAGTACCCCATTGGGGCGGGATGACACAGATACGCAGTATTTT.

This clone appeared once. This rearrangement joins TRBV3-1 (or the pseudogene TRBV3-2) to TRBJ2-2; D may be TRBD2 (5 bases). The CDR3 contains 17 residues. The germline CDR1 and CDR2 sequences are LGHDT and YNNKEL (reference sequence). Between the trimmed V and J ends, which lost 1 base and 4 bases, there was a span of 16 bases. CDR3 sequence (DNA): TGTGCCAGCAGCCAAGGTTTCGGCGGGCTCACCACCGGGGAGCTGTTTTTT. Protein sequence: CASSQGFGGLTTGELFF.